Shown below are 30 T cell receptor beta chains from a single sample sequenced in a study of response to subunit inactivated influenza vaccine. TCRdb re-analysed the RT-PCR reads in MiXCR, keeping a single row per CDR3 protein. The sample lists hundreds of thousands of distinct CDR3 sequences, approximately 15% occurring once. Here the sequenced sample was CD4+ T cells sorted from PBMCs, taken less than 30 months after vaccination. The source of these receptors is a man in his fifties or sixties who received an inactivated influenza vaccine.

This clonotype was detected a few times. This chain's CDR3 is CASSLGVTRETQYF. The CDR3 coding sequence is TGTGCCAGCAGTTTAGGGGTGACCCGGGAGACCCAGTACTTC. The J gene is TRBJ2-5, the V gene TRBV12-3 or TRBV12-4; no firm D call. The ends were cut back, 1 base at V and 5 bases at J, with 11 bases in the middle. The CDR3 totals 14 residues.

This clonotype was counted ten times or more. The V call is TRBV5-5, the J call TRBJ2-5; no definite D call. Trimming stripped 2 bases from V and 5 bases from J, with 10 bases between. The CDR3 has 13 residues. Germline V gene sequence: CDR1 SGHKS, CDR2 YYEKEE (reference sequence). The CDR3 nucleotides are TGTGCCAGCAGCTTTGGGGTCGGGGAGACCCAGTACTTC. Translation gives CASSFGVGETQYF.

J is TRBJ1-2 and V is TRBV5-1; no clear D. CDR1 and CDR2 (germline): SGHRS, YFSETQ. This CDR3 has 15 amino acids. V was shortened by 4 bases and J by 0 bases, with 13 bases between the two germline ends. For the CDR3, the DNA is TGCGCCAGCAGCGCCAGACAAGCTTCTAACTATGGCTACACCTTC. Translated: CASSARQASNYGYTF.

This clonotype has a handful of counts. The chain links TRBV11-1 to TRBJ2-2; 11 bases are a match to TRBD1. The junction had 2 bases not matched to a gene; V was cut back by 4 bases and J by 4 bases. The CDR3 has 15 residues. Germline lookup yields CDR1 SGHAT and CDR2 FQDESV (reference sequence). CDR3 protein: CASSWGQGGTGELFF. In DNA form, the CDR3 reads TGTGCCAGCAGCTGGGGACAGGGGGGCACCGGGGAGCTGTTTTTT. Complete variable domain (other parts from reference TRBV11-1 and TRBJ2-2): EAEVAQSPRYKITEKSQAVAFWCDPISGHATLYWYRQILGQGPELLVQFQDESVVDDSQLPKDRFSAERLKGVDSTLKIQPAELGDSAMYLCASSWGQGGTGELFFGEGSRLTVL.

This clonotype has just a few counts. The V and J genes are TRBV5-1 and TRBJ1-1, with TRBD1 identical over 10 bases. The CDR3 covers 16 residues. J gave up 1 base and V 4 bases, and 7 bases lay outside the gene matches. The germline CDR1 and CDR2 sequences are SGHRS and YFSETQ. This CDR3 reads CASSPIGQGENTEAFF. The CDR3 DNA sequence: TGCGCCAGCAGCCCGATCGGACAGGGGGAGAACACTGAAGCTTTCTTT.

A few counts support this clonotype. CDR3 in amino acids: CSVGTGTGNEKLFF. In nucleotides, the CDR3 is TGCAGCGTTGGAACCGGGACAGGGAATGAAAAACTGTTTTTT. The V call is TRBV29-1, the J call TRBJ1-4, with 9 bases that match TRBD1. Germline V CDR1 and CDR2: SQVTM, ANQGSEA. Trimming cost V 4 bases and J 5 bases; bases outside gene matches: 5. The CDR3 consists of 14 residues.

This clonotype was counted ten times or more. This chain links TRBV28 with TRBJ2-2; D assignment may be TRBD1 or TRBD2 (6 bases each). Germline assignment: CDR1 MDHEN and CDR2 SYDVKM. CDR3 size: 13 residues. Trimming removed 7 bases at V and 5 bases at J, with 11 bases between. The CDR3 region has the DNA TGTGCCAGCAAGGAAGGGGGGACCGGGGAGCTGTTTTTT. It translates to CASKEGGTGELFF. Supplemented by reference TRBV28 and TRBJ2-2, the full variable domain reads DVKVTQSSRYLVKRTGEKVFLECVQDMDHENMFWYRQDPGLGLRLIYFSYDVKMKEKGDIPEGYSVSREKKERFSLILESASTNQTSMYLCASKEGGTGELFFGEGSRLTVL.

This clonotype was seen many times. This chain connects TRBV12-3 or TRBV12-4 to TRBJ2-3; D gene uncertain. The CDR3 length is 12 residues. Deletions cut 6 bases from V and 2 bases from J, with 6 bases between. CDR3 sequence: CASSQNTDTQYF. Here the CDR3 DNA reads TGTGCCAGCAGCCAAAACACAGATACGCAGTATTTT.

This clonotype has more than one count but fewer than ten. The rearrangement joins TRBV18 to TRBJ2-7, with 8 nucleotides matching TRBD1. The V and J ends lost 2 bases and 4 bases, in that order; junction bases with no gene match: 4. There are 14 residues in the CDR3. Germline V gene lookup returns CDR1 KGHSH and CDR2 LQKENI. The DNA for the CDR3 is TGTGCCAGCTCACCAAGGACAGGGTTGTACGAGCAGTACTTC. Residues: CASSPRTGLYEQYF. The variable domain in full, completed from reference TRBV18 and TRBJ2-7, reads NAGVMQNPRHLVRRRGQEARLRCSPMKGHSHVYWYRQLPEEGLKFMVYLQKENIIDESGMPKERFSAEFPKEGPSILRIQQVVRGDSAAYFCASSPRTGLYEQYFGPGTRLTVT.

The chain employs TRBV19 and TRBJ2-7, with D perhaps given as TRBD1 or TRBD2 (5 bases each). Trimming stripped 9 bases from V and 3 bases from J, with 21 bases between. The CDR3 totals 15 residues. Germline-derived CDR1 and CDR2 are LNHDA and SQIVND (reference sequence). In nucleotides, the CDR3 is TGTGCCAGCTCTCACCCCGGGGCCTTCCTCTACGAGCAGTACTTC. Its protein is CASSHPGAFLYEQYF.

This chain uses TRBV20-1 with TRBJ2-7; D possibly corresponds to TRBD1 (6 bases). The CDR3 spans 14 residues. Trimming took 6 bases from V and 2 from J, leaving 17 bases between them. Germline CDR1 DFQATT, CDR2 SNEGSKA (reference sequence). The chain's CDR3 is CSAPRSGGTYEQYF. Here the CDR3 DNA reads TGCAGTGCCCCTCGATCTGGGGGCACCTACGAGCAGTACTTC.

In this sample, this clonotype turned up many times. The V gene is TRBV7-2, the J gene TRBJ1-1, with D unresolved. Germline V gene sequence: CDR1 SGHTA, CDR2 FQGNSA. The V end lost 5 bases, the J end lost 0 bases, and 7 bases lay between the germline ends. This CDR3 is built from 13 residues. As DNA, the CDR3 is TGTGCCAGCAGCCTGCAGGTGAACACTGAAGCTTTCTTT. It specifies CASSLQVNTEAFF.

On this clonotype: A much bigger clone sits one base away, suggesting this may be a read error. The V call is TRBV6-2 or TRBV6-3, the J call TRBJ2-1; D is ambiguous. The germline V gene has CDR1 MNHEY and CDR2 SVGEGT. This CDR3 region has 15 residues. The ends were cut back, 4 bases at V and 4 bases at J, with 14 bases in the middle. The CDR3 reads CASSWIGLIYNEQFF. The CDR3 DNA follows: TGTGCCAGCAGTTGGATCGGCTTGATATACAATGAGCAGTTCTTC.

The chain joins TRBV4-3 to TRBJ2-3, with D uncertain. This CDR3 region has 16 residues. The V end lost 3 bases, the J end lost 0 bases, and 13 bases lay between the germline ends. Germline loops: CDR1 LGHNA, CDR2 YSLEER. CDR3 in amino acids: CASSQRYAASTDTQYF. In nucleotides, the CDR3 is TGCGCCAGCAGCCAGAGGTATGCCGCTAGCACAGATACGCAGTATTTT.

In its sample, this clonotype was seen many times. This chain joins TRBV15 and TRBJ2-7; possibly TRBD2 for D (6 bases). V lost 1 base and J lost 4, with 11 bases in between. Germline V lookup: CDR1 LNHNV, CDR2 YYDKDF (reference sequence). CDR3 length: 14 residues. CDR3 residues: CATSRGGDLYEQYF. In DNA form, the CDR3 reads TGTGCCACCAGCAGAGGGGGGGACTTATACGAGCAGTACTTC.

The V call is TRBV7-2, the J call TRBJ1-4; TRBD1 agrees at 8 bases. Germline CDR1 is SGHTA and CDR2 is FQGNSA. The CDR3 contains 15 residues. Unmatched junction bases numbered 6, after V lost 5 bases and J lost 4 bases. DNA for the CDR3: TGTGCCAGCAGCGCGGGACAGGCGCTTAATGAAAAACTGTTTTTT. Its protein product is CASSAGQALNEKLFF.

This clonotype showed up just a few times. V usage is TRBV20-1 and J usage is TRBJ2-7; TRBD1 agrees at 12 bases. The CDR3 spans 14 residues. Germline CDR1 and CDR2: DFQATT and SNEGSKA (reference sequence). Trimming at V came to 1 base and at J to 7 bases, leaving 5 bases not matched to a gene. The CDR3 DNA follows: TGCAGTGCTAGAGGGGGACAGGGGGCGAAAGAGCAGTACTTC. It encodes CSARGGQGAKEQYF.

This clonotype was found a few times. The CDR3 DNA is TGTGCCACCAGTGAATCGGGGGAAGAGACCCAGTACTTC. Translating gives CATSESGEETQYF. The chain has TRBV24-1 and TRBJ2-5; perhaps TRBD2 as D (6 bases). The germline V and J ends were trimmed by 4 bases and 3 bases, with 8 bases remaining between them. From germline, CDR1 is KGHDR and CDR2 SFDVKD. This CDR3 is built from 13 residues.

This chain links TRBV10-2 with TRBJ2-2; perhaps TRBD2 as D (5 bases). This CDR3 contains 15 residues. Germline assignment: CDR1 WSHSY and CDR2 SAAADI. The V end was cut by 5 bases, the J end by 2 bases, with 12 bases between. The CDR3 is CASSNGAGNTGELFF. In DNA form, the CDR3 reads TGCGCCAGCAGTAATGGTGCGGGTAACACCGGGGAGCTGTTTTTT.

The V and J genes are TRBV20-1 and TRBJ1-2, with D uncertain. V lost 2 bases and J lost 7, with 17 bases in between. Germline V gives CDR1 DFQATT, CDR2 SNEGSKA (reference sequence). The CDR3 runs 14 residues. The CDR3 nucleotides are TGCAGTGCTAGACCCCTAGGACGGGGTGGTGGCTACACCTTC. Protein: CSARPLGRGGGYTF.

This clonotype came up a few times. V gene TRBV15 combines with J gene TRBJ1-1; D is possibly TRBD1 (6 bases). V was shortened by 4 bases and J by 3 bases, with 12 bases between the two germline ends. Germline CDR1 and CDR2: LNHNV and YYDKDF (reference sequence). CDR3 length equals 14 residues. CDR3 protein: CATSKDRTHTEAFF. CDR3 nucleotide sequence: TGTGCCACCAGCAAAGACAGGACGCACACTGAAGCTTTCTTT.

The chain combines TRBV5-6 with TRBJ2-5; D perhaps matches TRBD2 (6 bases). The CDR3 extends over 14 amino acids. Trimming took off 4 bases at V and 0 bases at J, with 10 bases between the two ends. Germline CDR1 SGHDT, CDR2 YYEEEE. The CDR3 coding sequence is TGTGCCAGCAGCGCATGGACTAACCAAGAGACCCAGTACTTC. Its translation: CASSAWTNQETQYF.

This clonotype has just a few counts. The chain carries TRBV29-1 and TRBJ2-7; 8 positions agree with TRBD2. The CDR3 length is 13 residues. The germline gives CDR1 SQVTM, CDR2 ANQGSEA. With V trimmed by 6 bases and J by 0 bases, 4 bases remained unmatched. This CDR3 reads CSVLAGYSYEQYF. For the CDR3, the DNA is TGCAGCGTGTTAGCGGGATACTCCTACGAGCAGTACTTC.

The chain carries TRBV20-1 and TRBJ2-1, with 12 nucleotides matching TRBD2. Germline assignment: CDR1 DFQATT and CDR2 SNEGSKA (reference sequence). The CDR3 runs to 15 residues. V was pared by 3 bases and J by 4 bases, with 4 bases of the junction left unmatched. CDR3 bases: TGCAGTGCTAGGACTAGCGGGAGAAGTTACAATGAGCAGTTCTTC. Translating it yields CSARTSGRSYNEQFF.

CDR3 region: CAISDQTGYRAGELFF. The CDR3 DNA reads as TGTGCCATCAGTGACCAGACAGGGTACCGGGCGGGGGAGCTGTTTTTT. V usage is TRBV10-3 and J usage is TRBJ2-2; 7 nucleotides align to TRBD1. CDR3 length: 16 residues. V shed 3 bases, J shed 8 bases, and the junction held 12 bases outside the gene matches. Germline V gives CDR1 ENHRY, CDR2 SYGVKD.

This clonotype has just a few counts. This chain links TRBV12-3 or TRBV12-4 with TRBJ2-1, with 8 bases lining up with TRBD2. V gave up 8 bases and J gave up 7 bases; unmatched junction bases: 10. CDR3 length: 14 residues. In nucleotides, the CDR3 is TGTGCCAGCGGCACCGGGACTAGAAGTAATGAGCAGTTCTTC. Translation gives CASGTGTRSNEQFF.

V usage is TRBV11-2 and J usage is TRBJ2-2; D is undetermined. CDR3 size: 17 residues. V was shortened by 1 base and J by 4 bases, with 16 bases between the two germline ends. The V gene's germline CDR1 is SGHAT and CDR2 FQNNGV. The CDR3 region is CASSLGASWQTTGELFF. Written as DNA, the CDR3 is TGTGCCAGCAGCTTAGGGGCGAGCTGGCAGACCACCGGGGAGCTGTTTTTT.

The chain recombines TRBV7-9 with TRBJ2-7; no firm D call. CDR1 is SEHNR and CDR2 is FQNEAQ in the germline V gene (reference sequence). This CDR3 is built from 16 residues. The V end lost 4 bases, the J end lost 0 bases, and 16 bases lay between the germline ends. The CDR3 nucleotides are TGTGCCAGCAGCTCGCTATCGTGGGGTAGCTCCTACGAGCAGTACTTC. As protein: CASSSLSWGSSYEQYF.

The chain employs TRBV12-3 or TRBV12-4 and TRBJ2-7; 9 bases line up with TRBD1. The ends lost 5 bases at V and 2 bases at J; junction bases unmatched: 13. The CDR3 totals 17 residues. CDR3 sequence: CASSTPGTGRRAYEQYF. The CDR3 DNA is TGTGCCAGCAGTACACCCGGGACAGGGAGAAGGGCCTACGAGCAGTACTTC.

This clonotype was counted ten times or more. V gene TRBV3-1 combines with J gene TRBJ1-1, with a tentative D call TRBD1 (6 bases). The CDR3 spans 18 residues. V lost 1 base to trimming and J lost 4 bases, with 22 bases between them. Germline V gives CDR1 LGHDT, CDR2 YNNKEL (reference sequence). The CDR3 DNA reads TGTGCCAGCAGCCAAGTCGGCGGTACAGGGTCACTGGGCACTGAAGCTTTCTTT. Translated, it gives CASSQVGGTGSLGTEAFF.